These T cell receptor beta chains were read from a single sample in a study of CD8 T cells in Susac syndrome. TCRdb re-called the immunoSEQ multiplex PCR reads with MiXCR, one entry per CDR3 protein. The sample lists some 300,000 distinct CDR3 sequences, roughly 85% occurring once. Material: CD8+ T cells from PBMCs. The receptors were gathered from a human donor with multiple sclerosis. CDR3s include the opening cysteine and the closing phenylalanine or tryptophan. A D gene is named only where the DNA matches it firmly. Only some rows state a clone size, as once, few, many or a class for expanded clones.

clone_size d_call j_call v_call cdr3_nt cdr3_aa
NA TRBD2 TRBJ2-5 TRBV7-9 TGTGCCAGCAGCTTCCCGGCCAGACTAGCGGGACCGCAAGAGACCCAGTACTTC CASSFPARLAGPQETQYF
NA NA TRBJ2-2 TRBV2 TGTGCCAGCAGTGAATACCCAGCCTCGAGGACCGGGGAGCTGTTTTTT CASSEYPASRTGELFF
NA TRBD2 TRBJ2-7 TRBV10-3 TGTGCCATCAGTGAAGGACTAGGGCCGTACGAGCAGTACTTC CAISEGLGPYEQYF
NA TRBD1 TRBJ1-2 TRBV9 TGTGCCAGCAGCGTAGTGGACAGGCCCTCTAACTATGGCTACACCTTC CASSVVDRPSNYGYTF
NA TRBD1 TRBJ1-2 TRBV27 TGTGCCAGCAGCGGACAGGGCCAGTTCGGCTACACCTTC CASSGQGQFGYTF
NA TRBD1 TRBJ2-1 TRBV6-5 TGTGCCAGCAGTTCGCTGAGACAGGGACAGCTAAGAATCCATGAGCAGTTCTTC CASSSLRQGQLRIHEQFF
NA NA TRBJ2-7 TRBV7-8 TGTGCCAGCAGCCATGGCCCCGGAGGGGGAATGAACGAGCAGTACTTC CASSHGPGGGMNEQYF
once NA TRBJ2-1 TRBV29-1 TGCAGCGTTGAGAGGAAGTACAATGAGCAGTTCTTC CSVERKYNEQFF
NA NA TRBJ2-2 TRBV7-9 TGTGCCAGCAGCCGGCATCCCGGGGAGCTGTTTTTT CASSRHPGELFF
few NA TRBJ1-1 TRBV27 TGTGCCAGCAGTTTGCTGGGGCTCGGCACTGAAGCTTTCTTT CASSLLGLGTEAFF
NA NA TRBJ2-2 TRBV19 TGTGCCAGTATAAACTCGGGGGATCTGACCGGGGAGCTGTTTTTT CASINSGDLTGELFF
NA NA TRBJ1-5 TRBV15 TGTGCCACCAGCAGAGTAGGGTTGGGGAATCAGCCCCAGCATTTT CATSRVGLGNQPQHF
NA NA TRBJ2-7 TRBV28 TGTGCCAGCAGTTTCTCGGCCAGCCAGAGCTCCTACGAGCAGTACTTC CASSFSASQSSYEQYF
NA NA TRBJ1-1 TRBV6-5 TGTGCCAGCAGTTACTCGACGGCGAACACTGAAGCTTTCTTT CASSYSTANTEAFF
NA NA TRBJ2-5 TRBV28 TGTGCCAGCACACCGGGTAGTCAGAAGGAAGAGACCCAGTACTTC CASTPGSQKEETQYF
NA TRBD1 TRBJ1-2 TRBV2 TGTGCCAGCAACCCAGGGGGCTATGGCTACACCTTC CASNPGGYGYTF
NA NA TRBJ1-4 TRBV7-9 TGTGCCAGCAGCTTAGGGGGGGATCATGAAAAACTGTTTTTT CASSLGGDHEKLFF
NA TRBD2 TRBJ2-1 TRBV27 TGTGCCAGCTTCCCTCCGGGACTAGCCTCCTACAATGAGCAGTTCTTC CASFPPGLASYNEQFF
NA NA TRBJ1-1 TRBV7-3 TGTGCCAGCAGAATCGGTCTTACTGAAGCTTTCTTT CASRIGLTEAFF
NA NA TRBJ2-3 TRBV27 TGTGCCAGCAGTTTATTTGCCAGGGCCCCCACAGATACGCAGTATTTT CASSLFARAPTDTQYF
NA NA TRBJ2-1 TRBV29-1 TGCAGCGTTGAATTCCGGGAACGGCATGAGCAGTTCTTC CSVEFRERHEQFF
once NA TRBJ1-6 TRBV27 TGTGCCAGCAGTTTATCGGGGAGAAGGTATTCACCCCTCCACTTT CASSLSGRRYSPLHF
once NA TRBJ2-1 TRBV20-1 TGCAGTGCTAGGTGGCAGCCTCCCTACAATGAGCAGTTCTTC CSARWQPPYNEQFF
NA NA TRBJ2-2 TRBV10-3 TGTGCCATCAGTGATAAGGGAGCGAACACCGGGGAGCTGTTTTTT CAISDKGANTGELFF
few TRBD1 TRBJ2-7 TRBV27 TGTGCCAGCAGTTTAGGGGCCCGGACAGGAAGGGGCGAGCAGTACTTC CASSLGARTGRGEQYF
NA TRBD1 TRBJ2-7 TRBV20-1 TGCAGTGCTGAAGACAGGGTATCCTACGAGCAGTACTTC CSAEDRVSYEQYF
once NA TRBJ1-5 TRBV21-1 TGTGCCAGCAGGGACAGGGGGAATCAGCCCCAGCATTTT CASRDRGNQPQHF
NA TRBD1 TRBJ2-7 TRBV4-2 TGTGCCAGCAGCCAAGAAAGGACAGGGGTCCACGAGCAGTACTTC CASSQERTGVHEQYF
NA NA TRBJ2-7 TRBV12-3/TRBV12-4 TGTGCCAGCAGCCTTACAGGCCCCAGCTCCTACGAGCAGTACTTC CASSLTGPSSYEQYF
NA NA TRBJ2-3 TRBV7-9 TGTGCCAGCAGCTTAGAGACAGCTAAAGATACGCAGTATTTT CASSLETAKDTQYF
NA NA TRBJ1-3 TRBV6-6 TGTGCCAGCAGTCGTACGGGGAACGGAAACACCATATATTTT CASSRTGNGNTIYF
NA NA TRBJ2-1 TRBV7-3 TGTGCCAGCAGCGAGGGACTGAGCTCCTACAATGAGCAGTTCTTC CASSEGLSSYNEQFF
NA NA TRBJ2-1 TRBV6-1 TGTGCCAGCAGCTCCCTTAGGGTGGGGTCCTACAATGAGCAGTTCTTC CASSSLRVGSYNEQFF
NA NA TRBJ1-2 TRBV21-1 TGTGCCAGCAGCCATGACAAAACAGGCGGCTACACCTTC CASSHDKTGGYTF
NA NA TRBJ2-7 TRBV6-5 TGTGCCAGCAGTTACGCGGACTCCTACGAGCAGTACTTC CASSYADSYEQYF
NA NA TRBJ1-2 TRBV6-5 TGTGCCAGCAGTTACTCGACCGTAGGCAACTATGGCTACACCTTC CASSYSTVGNYGYTF
NA NA TRBJ1-1 TRBV11-2 TGTGCCAGCAGCTTAGAAAGGACTGAAGCTTTCTTT CASSLERTEAFF
NA TRBD1 TRBJ2-6 TRBV11-1 TGTGCCAGCAGCTTGCCCCCTGCGGACAGGGGGACCTCTGGGGCCAACGTCCTGACTTTC CASSLPPADRGTSGANVLTF
NA NA TRBJ2-1 TRBV7-6 TGTGCCAGCAGCTTAAAGCGGACCTTTGATGAGCAGTTCTTC CASSLKRTFDEQFF
NA TRBD2 TRBJ2-1 TRBV3-1 TGTGCCAGCAGCCATACAGCGGGAACCTCCTACAATGAGCAGTTCTTC CASSHTAGTSYNEQFF
NA NA TRBJ2-2 TRBV15 TGTGCCACCAGCAGAGACGACCAGAACACCGGGGAGCTGTTTTTT CATSRDDQNTGELFF
NA NA TRBJ2-7 TRBV29-1 TGCAGCGTGATCGACGGGGAAACATTCTACGAGCAGTACTTC CSVIDGETFYEQYF
once NA TRBJ2-3 TRBV27 TGTGCCAGCGGAACTAGGGGGTACAGGGATACGCAGTATTTT CASGTRGYRDTQYF
NA NA TRBJ2-1 TRBV20-1 TGCAGTGCTAGAAATCTAGCAGACGGCTCCTACAATGAGCAGTTCTTC CSARNLADGSYNEQFF
NA TRBD2 TRBJ2-1 TRBV28 TGTGCCAGCAGTGGGCCGGGACTAGCGGGAGAGGACAATGAGCAGTTCTTC CASSGPGLAGEDNEQFF
NA TRBD2 TRBJ2-2 TRBV27 TGTGCCAGCAGTTACGGGACTAGCGGTAACACCGGGGAGCTGTTTTTT CASSYGTSGNTGELFF
NA NA TRBJ1-1 TRBV14 TGTGCCAGCAGCCAAGATTTAGAGCCTGAAGCTTTCTTT CASSQDLEPEAFF
NA NA TRBJ2-1 TRBV27 TGTGCCAGCAGTTTACGTAATCCCTACAATGAGCAGTTCTTC CASSLRNPYNEQFF
NA NA TRBJ2-1 TRBV7-9 TGTGCCAGCAGCTTAGTTGCCTACAATGAGCAGTTCTTC CASSLVAYNEQFF
NA TRBD1 TRBJ1-2 TRBV19 TGTGCCAGTAGTAGGGACAGGGGGACACTCAACTATGGCTACACCTTC CASSRDRGTLNYGYTF
NA TRBD1 TRBJ1-2 TRBV2 TGTGCCAGCAGTGCACCTGACAGGGGGGGACGGCACTATGGCTACACCTTC CASSAPDRGGRHYGYTF